Below, one TCR beta chain is given with its context. The germline V gene encodes CDR1 SGHVS and CDR2 FQNEAQ. CDR3 length equals 13 residues. Trimming left V 3 bases short and J 2 bases short, with 7 bases between. This specimen belongs to a study of blood T cell repertoires in COVID-19. Original processing notes: Reference gene primer amplification yielded estimated nucleated cell counts. Method: immunoSEQ multiplex PCR; TCRdb's copy keeps in-frame clones and lacks some. The V and J calls and clone size are taken from that table; D and trimming were inferred from the DNA. The data hold about 160,000 clones, with approximately 88% observed a single time.

This sequence originates from a woman in her forties or fifties who had recovered from COVID-19. This chain links TRBV7-8 with TRBJ2-5; a weak D match, TRBD1 (6 bases). The sequencing sample was made of PBMCs or T cells enriched from blood (not recorded which). CDR3 nucleotides: TGTGCCAGCAGCTTCGGACAGCAAGAGACCCAGTACTTC. This translates into CASSFGQQETQYF.